These T cell receptor beta chains were read from a single sample in a study of human versus mouse CDR3 diversity and MHC coevolution. The assay was immunoSEQ multiplex PCR, and TCRdb's table has in-frame clones only and misses some. The table records about 77,000 clones, about 90% of them present only once. Specimen: naive CD4+ T cells from blood. All receptors come from a person between 25 and 69 years old in good health. CDR3s include the opening cysteine and the closing phenylalanine or tryptophan. The order of the fields is V gene, J gene, D gene, clone size, CDR3 protein, CDR3 DNA. A D gene is named only where the DNA matches it firmly. Rows may omit the clone size; those that give it use once, few, many or a size class.

>TRBV19|TRBJ2-7|-|-
CASSANRAGEQYF
TGTGCCAGTAGTGCCAACAGGGCAGGCGAGCAGTACTTC
>TRBV7-9|TRBJ1-1|-|once
CASSLAGGSEAFF
TGTGCCAGCAGCTTAGCGGGGGGTTCTGAAGCTTTCTTT
>TRBV7-8|TRBJ1-3|-|once
CASSLMEASGNTIYF
TGTGCCAGCAGCTTAATGGAAGCGTCTGGAAACACCATATATTTT
>TRBV27|TRBJ1-5|TRBD1|-
CASRDRANQPQHF
TGTGCCAGCCGGGACAGGGCTAATCAGCCCCAGCATTTT
>TRBV10-2|TRBJ2-1|TRBD1|once
CASRRDRYNEQFF
TGCGCCAGCCGAAGGGACAGGTATAATGAGCAGTTCTTC
>TRBV19|TRBJ1-5|-|-
CATNAVQLPGGQPQHF
TGTGCGACGAACGCTGTACAGTTACCGGGAGGTCAGCCCCAGCATTTT
>TRBV11-1|TRBJ1-2|TRBD1|-
CASSLGPLTGGYGYTF
TGTGCCAGCAGCTTAGGACCCCTCACAGGGGGCTATGGCTACACCTTC
>TRBV30|TRBJ1-2|-|-
CAWRGPGGYTF
TGTGCCTGGAGGGGGCCTGGTGGCTACACCTTC
>TRBV9|TRBJ2-7|TRBD2|-
CASSVAGGMSYEQYF
TGTGCCAGCAGCGTGGCGGGGGGTATGTCCTACGAGCAGTACTTC
>TRBV18|TRBJ1-2|-|-
CASSPRVGSTDFYGYTF
TGTGCCAGCTCACCACGGGTCGGCTCGACAGACTTTTATGGCTACACCTTC
>TRBV5-8|TRBJ2-1|-|-
CASSLAGDSYNEQFF
TGTGCCAGCAGCTTGGCGGGGGACTCCTACAATGAGCAGTTCTTC
>TRBV6-1|TRBJ2-3|-|-
CASSSSTDTQYF
TGTGCCAGCAGTTCAAGCACAGATACGCAGTATTTT
>TRBV28|TRBJ1-2|-|-
CASSPRDGLYYGYTF
TGTGCCAGCAGCCCCCGCGATGGTCTATACTATGGCTACACCTTC
>TRBV9|TRBJ1-3|TRBD1|-
CASSVTGGNTIYF
TGTGCCAGCAGCGTTACAGGGGGTAACACCATATATTTT
>TRBV6-5|TRBJ2-2|TRBD2|-
CASSYSTSGNTGELFF
TGTGCCAGCAGTTACTCGACTAGCGGGAACACCGGGGAGCTGTTTTTT
>TRBV7-6|TRBJ1-2|-|-
CASSLGTVYGYTF
TGTGCCAGCAGCTTAGGGACAGTCTATGGCTACACCTTC
>TRBV7-8|TRBJ1-6|-|-
CASSLADTRGSPLHF
TGTGCCAGCAGCTTAGCAGACACGCGGGGTTCACCCCTCCACTTT
>TRBV6-6|TRBJ2-2|-|-
CASSYPGAGELFF
TGTGCCAGCAGTTACCCAGGGGCCGGGGAGCTGTTTTTT
>TRBV4-2|TRBJ1-4|TRBD1|few
CASSAQGAGEKLFF
TGTGCCAGCAGCGCACAGGGGGCGGGTGAAAAACTGTTTTTT
>TRBV6-1|TRBJ2-7|TRBD1|-
CASSVWGQGTYEQYF
TGTGCCAGCAGTGTGTGGGGACAGGGAACCTACGAGCAGTACTTC
>TRBV9|TRBJ2-5|-|-
CASSDPGRVGRETQYF
TGTGCCAGCAGCGACCCCGGTCGGGTAGGCCGGGAGACCCAGTACTTC
>TRBV5-1|TRBJ2-1|-|-
CASSLGGPTYNEQFF
TGCGCCAGCAGCTTAGGGGGTCCTACCTACAATGAGCAGTTCTTC
>TRBV6-1|TRBJ1-5|-|-
CASSAPSAGNPPQHF
TGTGCCAGCAGTGCCCCCAGTGCAGGGAACCCACCCCAGCATTTT
>TRBV30|TRBJ1-4|-|-
CAWSGAREKLFF
TGTGCCTGGAGTGGAGCGCGGGAAAAACTGTTTTTT
>TRBV20-1|TRBJ1-1|-|-
CSAKRGTEAFF
TGCAGTGCTAAAAGGGGAACTGAAGCTTTCTTT
>TRBV6-1|TRBJ2-7|TRBD2|-
CASSEGSGRAENEQYF
TGTGCCAGCAGTGAGGGGAGCGGGAGGGCGGAGAACGAGCAGTACTTC
>TRBV10-3|TRBJ2-3|-|-
CAISEGQLTDTQYF
TGTGCCATCAGTGAGGGACAGCTCACAGATACGCAGTATTTT
>TRBV5-5|TRBJ2-1|-|-
CASSLALSGGSPYEQFF
TGTGCCAGCAGCTTGGCTTTAAGCGGCGGGTCCCCCTATGAGCAGTTCTTC
>TRBV9|TRBJ2-5|-|-
CASSVGGGPQETQYF
TGTGCCAGCAGCGTAGGTGGAGGGCCCCAAGAGACCCAGTACTTC
>TRBV2|TRBJ2-5|-|-
CASRASPLQETQYF
TGTGCCAGCAGGGCTAGTCCTCTCCAAGAGACCCAGTACTTC
>TRBV27|TRBJ1-2|TRBD1|-
CASGSGQGYGYTF
TGTGCCAGCGGTTCCGGACAGGGGTATGGCTACACCTTC
>TRBV2|TRBJ2-7|-|-
CASHRESGYEQYF
TGTGCCAGCCACCGGGAGTCCGGCTACGAGCAGTACTTC
>TRBV7-8|TRBJ1-2|TRBD1|-
CASSLAPWQGAWGYTF
TGTGCCAGCAGCTTAGCGCCATGGCAGGGGGCGTGGGGCTACACCTTC
>TRBV28|TRBJ1-4|-|few
CASSLAGPNEKLFF
TGTGCCAGCAGTTTAGCGGGGCCAAATGAAAAACTGTTTTTT
>TRBV5-1|TRBJ2-1|TRBD1|once
CASSFRDRTYNEQFF
TGCGCCAGCAGCTTCCGGGACAGAACCTACAATGAGCAGTTCTTC
>TRBV6-4|TRBJ1-1|TRBD1|-
CASSVSGTGATNTEAFF
TGTGCCAGCAGTGTATCCGGGACAGGGGCTACGAACACTGAAGCTTTCTTT
>TRBV25-1|TRBJ2-5|TRBD2|-
CASSEWGSGGVGETQYF
TGTGCCAGCAGTGAATGGGGTAGCGGGGGAGTGGGGGAGACCCAGTACTTC
>TRBV5-6|TRBJ2-5|-|-
CASSSTGHEETQYF
TGTGCCAGCAGCTCAACGGGACACGAAGAGACCCAGTACTTC
>TRBV5-1|TRBJ2-3|TRBD2|once
CASSLATSGSPRRDTQYF
TGCGCCAGCAGCTTGGCGACTAGCGGGAGCCCCCGGAGAGATACGCAGTATTTT
>TRBV28|TRBJ1-6|TRBD1|-
CASRTGTANSPLHF
TGTGCCAGCAGGACCGGGACAGCCAATTCACCCCTCCACTTT
>TRBV19|TRBJ2-7|TRBD2|-
CASSTSGRAYEQYF
TGTGCCAGTAGTACCAGCGGGAGGGCGTATGAGCAGTACTTC
>TRBV6-5|TRBJ1-1|-|few
CASSYVSRTEAFF
TGTGCCAGCAGTTACGTTAGTCGAACTGAAGCTTTCTTT
>TRBV5-4|TRBJ2-1|-|-
CASSLAYAGYNEQFF
TGTGCCAGCAGCTTGGCCTACGCGGGATACAATGAGCAGTTCTTC
>TRBV6-5|TRBJ1-2|-|few
CASSYSRVGAYGYTF
TGTGCCAGCAGTTATAGCAGGGTAGGGGCCTATGGCTACACCTTC